The 21 T cell receptor beta chains reported below all come from one sample, sequenced in a study of neurological immune-mediated disorders. In TCRdb, the 5' RACE reads were re-called with MiXCR into one record per CDR3 protein. The sample carries some 50,000 distinct CDR3 sequences, about 26% recorded once. The specimen sequenced was PBMCs. These receptors all come from a woman aged 70-85 years in good health.

The table lists this clonotype with many counts. The chain combines TRBV7-6 with TRBJ2-7; 8 bases line up with TRBD2. The germline V gene has CDR1 SGHVS and CDR2 FNYEAQ. This CDR3 has 15 residues. V lost 1 base to trimming and J lost 3 bases; unmatched junction nucleotides: 5. CDR3 nucleotides: TGTGCCAGCAGCTTAGAATCCAGCGGGAGCTACGAGCAGTACTTC. Translating gives CASSLESSGSYEQYF.

The J gene is TRBJ1-3, the V gene TRBV6-5; possible D gene TRBD1, 5 bases. CDR1 is MNHEY, CDR2 SVGAGI, per germline. CDR3 length equals 15 residues. Trimming pared 6 bases from V and 3 bases from J, leaving 15 bases between. The CDR3 reads CASRLGGTYGNTIYF. Here the CDR3 DNA reads TGTGCCAGCAGACTCGGGGGGACCTATGGAAACACCATATATTTT.

Turning to this clonotype: This may be a read error: a much more frequent sequence differs by one nucleotide. V is TRBV4-2 and J is TRBJ2-5; TRBD2 aligns across 9 bases. Germline CDR1 reads LGHNA; CDR2 reads YNFKEQ. The CDR3 contains 16 residues. In nucleotides, the CDR3 is TGTGCCAACAGCCAAGATCGGGGACTAGCCCAAGAGACCCAGTACTTC. It yields the protein CANSQDRGLAQETQYF.

This clonotype was seen many times. The rearrangement links TRBV7-9 to TRBJ2-3; perhaps TRBD1 as D (6 bases). Germline loops: CDR1 SEHNR, CDR2 FQNEAQ (reference sequence). V was cut by 5 bases and J by 8 bases, with 11 bases left in between. CDR3 length: 12 amino acids. The CDR3 loop reads CASSPQGGTQYF. The CDR3 coding sequence is TGTGCCAGCAGCCCACAGGGTGGTACGCAGTATTTT.

This clonotype was seen many times. The gene calls are TRBV6-2 or TRBV6-3 and TRBJ2-1, with D perhaps assigned TRBD1 or TRBD2 (6 bases each). The CDR3 covers 13 residues. V was shortened by 7 bases and J by 7 bases, with 14 bases between the two germline ends. Germline V CDR1 and CDR2: MNHEY, SVGEGT. The chain's CDR3 is CASNYWGANEQFF. CDR3 nucleotide sequence: TGTGCCAGCAACTACTGGGGGGCAAATGAGCAGTTCTTC.

This sequence joins TRBV5-1 and TRBJ1-5, with no clear D. Germline CDR1 is SGHRS and CDR2 is YFSETQ. V was clipped by 2 bases and J by 6 bases, with 9 bases between them. The length of the CDR3 is 13 residues. The chain's CDR3 is CASSFPPPQPQHF. The CDR3 nucleotides read TGCGCCAGCAGCTTCCCCCCCCCTCAGCCCCAGCATTTT.

This sequence joins TRBV10-3 and TRBJ1-5; D not certain. Trimming removed 2 bases from V and 5 bases from J, with 10 bases in between. The CDR3 is 14 residues long. Germline CDR1 ENHRY, CDR2 SYGVKD. The DNA for the CDR3 is TGTGCCATCAGTGAGGCCTGGACCGATCAGCCCCAGCATTTT. Translated, it gives CAISEAWTDQPQHF.

This clonotype showed up just a few times. DNA of the CDR3: TGTGCCAGCAGCCAACCGGGCCCCGGGGCTGAAGCTTTCTTT. Protein product: CASSQPGPGAEAFF. J is TRBJ1-1 and V is TRBV3-1; D is uncertain. This CDR3 comprises 14 residues. CDR1 and CDR2 (germline): LGHDT, YNNKEL (reference sequence). With 2 bases removed from V and 6 bases from J, the gap between germline ends came to 13 bases.

This clonotype was counted at least ten times. The genes are TRBV20-1 and TRBJ2-3, with 7 bases that match TRBD2. Unmatched junction bases numbered 5, after V lost 3 bases and J lost 5 bases. There are 13 residues in the CDR3. Germline-derived CDR1 and CDR2 are DFQATT and SNEGSKA (reference sequence). As DNA, the CDR3 is TGCAGTGCTAGTAAACAGCGGGGAGATACGCAGTATTTT. Encoded protein: CSASKQRGDTQYF.

This clonotype was seen ten or more times. This sequence joins TRBV9 and TRBJ2-3, with D perhaps TRBD2 (6 bases). V was trimmed by 3 bases and J by 1 base, leaving 15 bases between them. This CDR3 has 16 amino acids. Germline values: CDR1 SGDLS, CDR2 YYNGEE. The CDR3 nucleotides read TGTGCCAGCAGCGCCTTCCCAGCGGGCCGCACAGATACGCAGTATTTT. Its protein is CASSAFPAGRTDTQYF.

This clonotype was counted many times. The J gene is TRBJ1-2, the V gene TRBV27; a weak D match, TRBD1 (6 bases). The CDR3 has 13 amino acids. The germline V and J ends were trimmed by 4 bases and 5 bases, with 11 bases remaining between them. CDR1 MNHEY and CDR2 SMNVEV come from the germline V gene (reference sequence). CDR3 loop: CASSSRGLYGYTF. CDR3 DNA sequence: TGTGCCAGCAGTTCCCGGGGGCTTTATGGCTACACCTTC.

This clonotype was seen many times. The CDR3 sequence: CASSARALFYEQYF. CDR3 sequence (DNA): TGTGCCAGCAGCGCCCGGGCCCTCTTCTACGAGCAGTACTTC. The rearrangement uses TRBV5-6 and TRBJ2-7, with unresolved D. The germline gives CDR1 SGHDT, CDR2 YYEEEE. V lost 4 bases, J lost 3 bases, and 14 bases lay in between. The CDR3 spans 14 residues.

The sample holds many counts of this clonotype. The V gene is TRBV7-2, the J gene TRBJ2-1; 8 bases align to TRBD2. V lost 5 bases to trimming and J lost 4 bases; unmatched junction nucleotides: 7. The CDR3 is 15 residues long. Germline loops: CDR1 SGHTA, CDR2 FQGNSA. The DNA of the CDR3 is TGTGCCAGCAGCCTTAGCGGGATCGATTACAATGAGCAGTTCTTC. This sequence encodes CASSLSGIDYNEQFF.

There are many counts of this clonotype. The chain carries TRBV5-1 and TRBJ1-6; 7 bases align to TRBD1. The CDR3 length is 13 residues. The germline gives CDR1 SGHRS, CDR2 YFSETQ. Trimming cost V 7 bases and J 10 bases; bases outside gene matches: 8. CDR3 DNA sequence: TGCGCCAGCCGCACAGGGGAAAACTCACCCCTCCACTTT. Amino acids: CASRTGENSPLHF.

This clonotype has a count of ten or more. CDR3 in amino acids: CASTGGAQETQYF. For the CDR3, the DNA is TGTGCCAGCACGGGAGGGGCCCAAGAGACCCAGTACTTC. This chain joins TRBV2 and TRBJ2-5; 8 bases line up with TRBD2. Per germline, CDR1 SNHLY and CDR2 FYNNEI. The CDR3 sequence is 13 residues long. Trimming at V came to 7 bases and at J to 1 base, leaving 2 bases not matched to a gene.

This clonotype showed up just once. Being one base from a much bigger clone, this may be a read error. The chain combines TRBV20-1 with TRBJ1-1, with 7 bases matching TRBD1. This CDR3 region has 11 residues. Germline loops: CDR1 DFQATT, CDR2 SNEGSKA (reference sequence). CDR3: CIATKGAVAFF. Here the CDR3 DNA reads TGCATTGCGACAAAGGGGGCAGTAGCTTTCTTT.

This clonotype is medium-sized (0.01 to 0.1%) within its sample. The chain uses TRBV28 and TRBJ2-5, with 7 bases identical to TRBD2. Looked up from germline, CDR1 is MDHEN and CDR2 is SYDVKM. CDR3 size: 15 residues. The J segment lost 2 bases and the V segment lost 3 bases, leaving 6 bases of the junction unmatched. The CDR3 nucleotides read TGTGCCAGCAGTTTCGGGGAGGGTAGGCAAGAGACCCAGTACTTC. Translating it yields CASSFGEGRQETQYF.

This clonotype was seen many times. The CDR3 nucleotides read TGTGCCAGCAGTGTAAGGGAAGATACGCAGTATTTT. Encoded protein: CASSVREDTQYF. The chain uses TRBV2 and TRBJ2-3; no clear D gene. Germline CDR1 and CDR2: SNHLY and FYNNEI. The CDR3 has 12 residues. V gave up 4 bases and J gave up 5 bases, with 7 bases separating them.

A note on this clonotype: Sequence at one end of the junction differs from germline and may be a read error. The CDR3 DNA reads TGCAGTGCCCAGAGGGAAGGTGTAAAACGGTTATTT. Protein sequence: CSAQREGVKRLF. V usage is TRBV20-1 and J usage is TRBJ1-4; no firm D call. Germline lookup yields CDR1 DFQATT and CDR2 SNEGSKA (reference sequence). The CDR3 totals 12 residues.

This clonotype was seen at least ten times. The chain carries TRBV5-1 and TRBJ1-5; possible D gene TRBD1, 5 bases. CDR3 length: 14 residues. Germline loops: CDR1 SGHRS, CDR2 YFSETQ. With 4 bases removed from V and 2 bases from J, the gap between germline ends came to 10 bases. The CDR3, as DNA: TGCGCCAGCAGCACGGGGACCGGCAATCAGCCCCAGCATTTT. This codes for CASSTGTGNQPQHF.

This clonotype was seen more than once but under ten times. This sequence joins TRBV5-6 and TRBJ2-2; D not resolved. With 2 bases removed from V and 4 bases from J, the gap between germline ends came to 12 bases. Germline CDR1 reads SGHDT; CDR2 reads YYEEEE. This CDR3 is built from 15 residues. CDR3 in DNA: TGTGCCAGCAGCTTTCGTCAGCTAGTCACCGGGGAGCTGTTTTTT. This codes for CASSFRQLVTGELFF. Full variable domain (rest looked up from reference TRBV5-6 and TRBJ2-2): DAGVTQSPTHLIKTRGQQVTLRCSPKSGHDTVSWYQQALGQGPQFIFQYYEEEERQRGNFPDRFSGHQFPNYSSELNVNALLLGDSALYLCASSFRQLVTGELFFGEGSRLTVL.